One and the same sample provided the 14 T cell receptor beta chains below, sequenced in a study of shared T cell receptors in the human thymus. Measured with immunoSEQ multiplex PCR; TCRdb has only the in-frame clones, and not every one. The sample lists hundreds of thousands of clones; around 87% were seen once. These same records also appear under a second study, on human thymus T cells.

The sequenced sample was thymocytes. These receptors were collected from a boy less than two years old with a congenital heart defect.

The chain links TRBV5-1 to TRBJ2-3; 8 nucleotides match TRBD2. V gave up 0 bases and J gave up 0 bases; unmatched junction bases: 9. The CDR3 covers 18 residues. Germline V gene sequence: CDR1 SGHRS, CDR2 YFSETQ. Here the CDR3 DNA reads TGCGCCAGCAGCTTGGCCTCGGCCCAGCGGGAGAGCACAGATACGCAGTATTTT. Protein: CASSLASAQRESTDTQYF.

CDR3 in DNA: TGTGCCAGCAGCGCCGGGACTAGGGGACTTCGGTATTTT. Its protein product is CASSAGTRGLRYF. The chain recombines TRBV5-4 with TRBJ2-3; 8 nucleotides match TRBD2. The CDR3 runs 13 residues. Trimming removed 4 bases from V and 14 bases from J; junction bases left unmatched: 12. CDR1 and CDR2 (germline): SGHNT, YYREEE (reference sequence).

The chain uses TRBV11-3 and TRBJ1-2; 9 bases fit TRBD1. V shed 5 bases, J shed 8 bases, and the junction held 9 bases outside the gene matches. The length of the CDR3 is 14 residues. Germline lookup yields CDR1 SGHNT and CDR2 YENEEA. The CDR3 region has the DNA TGTGCCAGCAGCCCCGGGACAGGGATTCGGGGCTACACCTTC. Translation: CASSPGTGIRGYTF.

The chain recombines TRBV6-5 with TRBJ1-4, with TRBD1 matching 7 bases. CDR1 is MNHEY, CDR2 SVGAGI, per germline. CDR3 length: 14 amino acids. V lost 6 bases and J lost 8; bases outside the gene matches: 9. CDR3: CASSPRQGNEKLFF. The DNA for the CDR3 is TGTGCCAGCAGCCCCCGACAGGGTAACGAAAAACTGTTTTTT.

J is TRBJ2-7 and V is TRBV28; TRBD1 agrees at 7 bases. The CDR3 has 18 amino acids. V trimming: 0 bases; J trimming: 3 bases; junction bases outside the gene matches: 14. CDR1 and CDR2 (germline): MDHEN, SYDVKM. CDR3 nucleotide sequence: TGTGCCAGCAGTTTATGCGACAGGGAAGTCGTAAAGGACTACGAGCAGTACTTC. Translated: CASSLCDREVVKDYEQYF.

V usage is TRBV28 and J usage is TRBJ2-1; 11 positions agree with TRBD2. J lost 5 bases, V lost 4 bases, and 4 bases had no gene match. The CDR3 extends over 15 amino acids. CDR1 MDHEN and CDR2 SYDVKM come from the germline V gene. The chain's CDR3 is CASSSGLAAHNEQFF. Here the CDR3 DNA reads TGTGCCAGCAGTTCGGGACTAGCGGCACACAATGAGCAGTTCTTC.

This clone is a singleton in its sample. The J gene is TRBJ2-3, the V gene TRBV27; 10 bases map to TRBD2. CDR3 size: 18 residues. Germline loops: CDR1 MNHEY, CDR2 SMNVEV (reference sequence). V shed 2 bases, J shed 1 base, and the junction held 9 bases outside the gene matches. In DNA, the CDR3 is TGTGCCAGCAGTTTAGGGATAGCGGGAGGCAGGGGCACAGATACGCAGTATTTT. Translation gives CASSLGIAGGRGTDTQYF.

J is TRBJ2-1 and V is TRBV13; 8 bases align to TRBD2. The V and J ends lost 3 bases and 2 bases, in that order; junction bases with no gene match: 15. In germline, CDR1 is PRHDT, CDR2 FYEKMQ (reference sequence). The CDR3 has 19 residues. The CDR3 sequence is CASSFREGSGTLPYNEQFF. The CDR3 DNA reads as TGTGCCAGCAGCTTTAGGGAAGGTAGCGGGACCCTCCCCTACAATGAGCAGTTCTTC.

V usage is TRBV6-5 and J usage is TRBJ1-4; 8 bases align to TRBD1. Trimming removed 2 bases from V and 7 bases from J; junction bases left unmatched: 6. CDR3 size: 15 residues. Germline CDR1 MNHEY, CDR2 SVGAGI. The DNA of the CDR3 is TGTGCCAGCAGTTACGGGCAGGGGGCGCCTGAAAAACTGTTTTTT. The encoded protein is CASSYGQGAPEKLFF.

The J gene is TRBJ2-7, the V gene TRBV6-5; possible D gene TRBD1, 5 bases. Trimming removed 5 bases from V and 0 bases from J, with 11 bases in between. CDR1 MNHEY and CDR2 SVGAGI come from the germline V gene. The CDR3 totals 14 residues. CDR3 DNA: TGTGCCAGCAGTAAGGGGAAGAGCTCCTACGAGCAGTACTTC. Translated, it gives CASSKGKSSYEQYF.

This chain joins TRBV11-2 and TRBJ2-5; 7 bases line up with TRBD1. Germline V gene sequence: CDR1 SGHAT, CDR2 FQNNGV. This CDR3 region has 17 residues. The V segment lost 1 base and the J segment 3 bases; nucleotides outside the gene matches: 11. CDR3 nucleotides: TGTGCCAGCAGCTTAGCCCCCCGGGACAGATTGAAAGAGACCCAGTACTTC. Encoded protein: CASSLAPRDRLKETQYF. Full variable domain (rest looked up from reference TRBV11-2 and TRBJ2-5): EAGVAQSPRYKIIEKRQSVAFWCNPISGHATLYWYQQILGQGPKLLIQFQNNGVVDDSQLPKDRFSAERLKGVDSTLKIQPAKLEDSAVYLCASSLAPRDRLKETQYFGPGTRLLVL.

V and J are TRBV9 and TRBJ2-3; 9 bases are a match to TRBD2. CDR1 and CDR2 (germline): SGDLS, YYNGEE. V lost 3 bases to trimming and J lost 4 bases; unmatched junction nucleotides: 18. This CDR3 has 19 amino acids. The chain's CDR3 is CASSEKVQGGGRAPDTQYF. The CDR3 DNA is TGTGCCAGCAGCGAGAAGGTTCAGGGAGGCGGGAGGGCCCCAGATACGCAGTATTTT.

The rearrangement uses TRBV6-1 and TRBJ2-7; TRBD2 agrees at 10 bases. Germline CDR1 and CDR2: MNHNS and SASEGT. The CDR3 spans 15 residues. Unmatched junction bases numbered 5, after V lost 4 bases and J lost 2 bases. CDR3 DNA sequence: TGTGCCAGCAGTGTGAGAGCGGGGGGGGCCTACGAGCAGTACTTC. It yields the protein CASSVRAGGAYEQYF.

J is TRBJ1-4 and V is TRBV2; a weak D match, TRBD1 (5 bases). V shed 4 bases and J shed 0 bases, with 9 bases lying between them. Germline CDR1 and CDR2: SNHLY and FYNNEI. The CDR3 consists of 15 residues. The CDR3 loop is CASSASGATNEKLFF. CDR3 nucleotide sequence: TGTGCCAGCAGTGCTTCGGGGGCAACTAATGAAAAACTGTTTTTT.